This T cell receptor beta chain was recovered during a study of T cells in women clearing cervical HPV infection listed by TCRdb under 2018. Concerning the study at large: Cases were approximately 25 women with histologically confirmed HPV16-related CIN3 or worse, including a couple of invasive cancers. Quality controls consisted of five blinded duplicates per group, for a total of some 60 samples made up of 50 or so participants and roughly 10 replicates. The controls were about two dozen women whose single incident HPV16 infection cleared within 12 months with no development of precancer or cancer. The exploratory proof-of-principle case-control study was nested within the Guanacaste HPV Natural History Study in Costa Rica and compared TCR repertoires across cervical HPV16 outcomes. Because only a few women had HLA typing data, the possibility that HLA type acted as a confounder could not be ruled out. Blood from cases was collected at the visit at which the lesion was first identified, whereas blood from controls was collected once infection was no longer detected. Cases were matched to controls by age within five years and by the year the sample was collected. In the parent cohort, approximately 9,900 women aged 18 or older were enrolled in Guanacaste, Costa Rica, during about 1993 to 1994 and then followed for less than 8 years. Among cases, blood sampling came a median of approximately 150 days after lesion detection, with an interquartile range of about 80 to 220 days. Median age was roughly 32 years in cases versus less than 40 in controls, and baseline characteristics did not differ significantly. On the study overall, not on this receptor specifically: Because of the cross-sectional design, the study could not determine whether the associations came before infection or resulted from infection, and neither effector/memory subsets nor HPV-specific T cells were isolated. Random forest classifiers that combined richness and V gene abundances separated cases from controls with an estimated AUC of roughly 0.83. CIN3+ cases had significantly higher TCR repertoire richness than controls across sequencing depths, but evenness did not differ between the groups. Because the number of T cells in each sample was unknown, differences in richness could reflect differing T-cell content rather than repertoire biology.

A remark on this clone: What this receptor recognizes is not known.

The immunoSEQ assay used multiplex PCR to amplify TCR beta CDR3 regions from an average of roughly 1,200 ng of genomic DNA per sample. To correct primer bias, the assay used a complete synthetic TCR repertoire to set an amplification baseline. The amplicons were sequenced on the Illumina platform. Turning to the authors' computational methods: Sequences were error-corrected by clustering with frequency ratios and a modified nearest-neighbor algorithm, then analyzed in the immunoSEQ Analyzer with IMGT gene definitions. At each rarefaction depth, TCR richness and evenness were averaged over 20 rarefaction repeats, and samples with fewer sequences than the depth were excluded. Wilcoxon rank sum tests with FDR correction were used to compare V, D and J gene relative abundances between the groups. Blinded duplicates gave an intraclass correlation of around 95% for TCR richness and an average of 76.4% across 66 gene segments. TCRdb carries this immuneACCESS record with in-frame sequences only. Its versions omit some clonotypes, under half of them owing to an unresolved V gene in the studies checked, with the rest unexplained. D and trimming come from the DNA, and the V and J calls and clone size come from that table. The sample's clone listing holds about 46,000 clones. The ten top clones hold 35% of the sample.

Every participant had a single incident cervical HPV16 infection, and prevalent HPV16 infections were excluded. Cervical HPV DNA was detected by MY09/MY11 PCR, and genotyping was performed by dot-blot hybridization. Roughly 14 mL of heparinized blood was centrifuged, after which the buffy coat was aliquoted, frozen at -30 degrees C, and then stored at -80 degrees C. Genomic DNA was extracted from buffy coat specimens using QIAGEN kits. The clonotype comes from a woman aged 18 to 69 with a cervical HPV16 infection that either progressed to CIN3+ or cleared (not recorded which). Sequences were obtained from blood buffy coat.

The CDR3 DNA, read in part, is TGTGCCAGCAGTTACTCGCGGGGCCCCCGG. This sequence encodes CASSYSRGPR. The whole CDR3 sequence reads CASSYSRGPRLFF. Recombination joined TRBV6-2 or TRBV6-3 with TRBJ2-2; 6 matching bases give a weak D call of TRBD2. The missing CDR3 end, 3 residues past where the read stops, is filled in from the germline J gene. CDR1 and CDR2 were assigned from the germline V gene as MNHEY and SVGEGT. The CDR3 sequence holds 13 residues, the cysteine and phenylalanine included. The DNA covers only part of the CDR3, 30 bases in frame from base 1.